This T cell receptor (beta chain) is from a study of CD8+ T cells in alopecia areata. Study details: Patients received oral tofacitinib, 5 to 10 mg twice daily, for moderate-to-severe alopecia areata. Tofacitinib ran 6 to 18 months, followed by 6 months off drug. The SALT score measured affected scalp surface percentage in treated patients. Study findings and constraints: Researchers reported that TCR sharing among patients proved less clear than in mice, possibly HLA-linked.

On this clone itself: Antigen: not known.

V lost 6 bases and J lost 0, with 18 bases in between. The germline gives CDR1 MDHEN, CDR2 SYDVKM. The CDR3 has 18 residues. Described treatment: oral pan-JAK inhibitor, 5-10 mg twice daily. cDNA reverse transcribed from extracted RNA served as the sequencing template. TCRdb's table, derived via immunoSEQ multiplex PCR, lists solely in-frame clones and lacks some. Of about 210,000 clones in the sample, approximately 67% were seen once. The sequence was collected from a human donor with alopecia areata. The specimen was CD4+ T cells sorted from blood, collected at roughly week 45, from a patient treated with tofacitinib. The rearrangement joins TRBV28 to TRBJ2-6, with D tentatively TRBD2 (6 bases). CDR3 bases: TGTGCCAGCAGGGGCATCCCGGGGGAGAGCTCTGGGGCCAACGTCCTGACTTTC. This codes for CASRGIPGESSGANVLTF. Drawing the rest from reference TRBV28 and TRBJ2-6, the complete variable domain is DVKVTQSSRYLVKRTGEKVFLECVQDMDHENMFWYRQDPGLGLRLIYFSYDVKMKEKGDIPEGYSVSREKKERFSLILESASTNQTSMYLCASRGIPGESSGANVLTFGAGSRLTVL.